The 9 T cell receptor beta chains in this list originate from one sample, sequenced in a study of blood T cells in healthy people across ages. Using a J-beta primer mix together with a sample-barcoded 5' primer, a second PCR was run for roughly 7 to 12 cycles. TCRdb reprocessed the 5' RACE reads via MiXCR and lists one record per CDR3 protein. Of 850,000 to 1,000,000 distinct CDR3 sequences detected, just over 50% appear once; the ten largest clones hold about a fifth. Sequenced material: blood. The source of these receptors is a woman in her sixties or seventies in good health.

This clonotype was observed a handful of times. The chain uses TRBV6-6 and TRBJ2-5; D is tentatively TRBD1 or TRBD2 (5 bases each). Trimming removed 6 bases at V and 2 bases at J, with 7 bases between. Looked up from germline, CDR1 is MNHNY and CDR2 is SVGAGI (reference sequence). CDR3 size: 12 residues. As DNA, the CDR3 is TGTGCCAGCAGATGGGGGCAAGAGACCCAGTACTTC. This sequence encodes CASRWGQETQYF.

The chain couples TRBV2 to TRBJ2-3, with 10 bases fitting TRBD2. From germline, CDR1 is SNHLY and CDR2 FYNNEI. V shed 4 bases, J shed 4 bases, and the junction held 8 bases outside the gene matches. The CDR3 loop spans 16 amino acids. The DNA of the CDR3 is TGTGCCAGCAGTGGCCGCCCTAGCGGGAGTTCAGATACGCAGTATTTT. Translation: CASSGRPSGSSDTQYF.

V usage is TRBV25-1 and J usage is TRBJ2-5, with TRBD2 as a possible D gene (6 bases). The germline CDR1 and CDR2 sequences are MGHDK and SYGVNS. Trimming left V 7 bases short and J 1 base short, with 13 bases between. The CDR3 covers 14 residues. The CDR3 here is CASTGRELQETQYF. CDR3 DNA sequence: TGTGCCAGCACAGGCCGGGAGCTCCAAGAGACCCAGTACTTC.

This chain joins TRBV3-1 and TRBJ1-1; D call uncertain. Germline V gene lookup returns CDR1 LGHDT and CDR2 YNNKEL (reference sequence). CDR3 size: 15 residues. The V end was cut by 0 bases, the J end by 6 bases, with 14 bases between. CDR3 DNA sequence: TGTGCCAGCAGCCAAGATGCGGCGGCACGATCTGAAGCTTTCTTT. It yields the protein CASSQDAAARSEAFF. The whole variable domain, filled in from reference TRBV3-1 and TRBJ1-1, reads DTAVSQTPKYLVTQMGNDKSIKCEQNLGHDTMYWYKQDSKKFLKIMFSYNNKELIINETVPNRFSPKSPDKAHLNLHINSLELGDSAVYFCASSQDAAARSEAFFGQGTRLTVV.

The V and J genes are TRBV7-9 and TRBJ1-6, with D unresolved. This CDR3 contains 16 residues. Germline V gene lookup returns CDR1 SEHNR and CDR2 FQNEAQ (reference sequence). The germline V and J ends were trimmed by 5 bases and 5 bases, with 16 bases remaining between them. In DNA, the CDR3 is TGTGCCAGCAGCCTAACCCCTCGAGGGAATAATTCACCCCTCCACTTT. This translates into CASSLTPRGNNSPLHF.

J is TRBJ1-4 and V is TRBV7-9; maybe TRBD1 (5 bases). V dropped 2 bases and J dropped 6 bases, with 10 bases sitting between them. CDR3 length: 14 amino acids. CDR1 is SEHNR and CDR2 is FQNEAQ in the germline V gene (reference sequence). The CDR3: CASSLSGRDEKLFF. CDR3 DNA: TGTGCCAGCAGCTTATCGGGCAGGGATGAAAAACTGTTTTTT.

V usage is TRBV4-1 and J usage is TRBJ2-7; TRBD1 aligns across 8 bases. This CDR3 spans 16 amino acids. After removal of 0 bases from V and 2 bases from J, the junction contained 6 bases not matched to a gene. Germline-derived CDR1 and CDR2 are MGHRA and YSYEKL. The CDR3 region has the DNA TGCGCCAGCAGCCAAGATCGCGGGACAGGTCCCTACGAGCAGTACTTC. It encodes CASSQDRGTGPYEQYF.

This clonotype has only a few counts. The V and J genes are TRBV9 and TRBJ1-2; D ambiguous. The ends were cut back, 0 bases at V and 7 bases at J, with 22 bases in the middle. The CDR3 extends over 17 amino acids. Per the germline V gene, CDR1 is SGDLS and CDR2 is YYNGEE. CDR3 bases: TGTGCCAGCAGCGTAGGTGATGGCAGGCAACACGGGAGTGGCTACACCTTC. Protein product: CASSVGDGRQHGSGYTF.

The chain has TRBV9 and TRBJ2-4; D is uncertain. The CDR3 is 15 residues long. Looked up from germline, CDR1 is SGDLS and CDR2 is YYNGEE. The germline V and J ends were trimmed by 0 bases and 9 bases, with 16 bases remaining between them. This CDR3 is CASSVEYNGWGIQYF. DNA of the CDR3: TGTGCCAGCAGCGTAGAGTATAATGGGTGGGGCATTCAGTACTTC.